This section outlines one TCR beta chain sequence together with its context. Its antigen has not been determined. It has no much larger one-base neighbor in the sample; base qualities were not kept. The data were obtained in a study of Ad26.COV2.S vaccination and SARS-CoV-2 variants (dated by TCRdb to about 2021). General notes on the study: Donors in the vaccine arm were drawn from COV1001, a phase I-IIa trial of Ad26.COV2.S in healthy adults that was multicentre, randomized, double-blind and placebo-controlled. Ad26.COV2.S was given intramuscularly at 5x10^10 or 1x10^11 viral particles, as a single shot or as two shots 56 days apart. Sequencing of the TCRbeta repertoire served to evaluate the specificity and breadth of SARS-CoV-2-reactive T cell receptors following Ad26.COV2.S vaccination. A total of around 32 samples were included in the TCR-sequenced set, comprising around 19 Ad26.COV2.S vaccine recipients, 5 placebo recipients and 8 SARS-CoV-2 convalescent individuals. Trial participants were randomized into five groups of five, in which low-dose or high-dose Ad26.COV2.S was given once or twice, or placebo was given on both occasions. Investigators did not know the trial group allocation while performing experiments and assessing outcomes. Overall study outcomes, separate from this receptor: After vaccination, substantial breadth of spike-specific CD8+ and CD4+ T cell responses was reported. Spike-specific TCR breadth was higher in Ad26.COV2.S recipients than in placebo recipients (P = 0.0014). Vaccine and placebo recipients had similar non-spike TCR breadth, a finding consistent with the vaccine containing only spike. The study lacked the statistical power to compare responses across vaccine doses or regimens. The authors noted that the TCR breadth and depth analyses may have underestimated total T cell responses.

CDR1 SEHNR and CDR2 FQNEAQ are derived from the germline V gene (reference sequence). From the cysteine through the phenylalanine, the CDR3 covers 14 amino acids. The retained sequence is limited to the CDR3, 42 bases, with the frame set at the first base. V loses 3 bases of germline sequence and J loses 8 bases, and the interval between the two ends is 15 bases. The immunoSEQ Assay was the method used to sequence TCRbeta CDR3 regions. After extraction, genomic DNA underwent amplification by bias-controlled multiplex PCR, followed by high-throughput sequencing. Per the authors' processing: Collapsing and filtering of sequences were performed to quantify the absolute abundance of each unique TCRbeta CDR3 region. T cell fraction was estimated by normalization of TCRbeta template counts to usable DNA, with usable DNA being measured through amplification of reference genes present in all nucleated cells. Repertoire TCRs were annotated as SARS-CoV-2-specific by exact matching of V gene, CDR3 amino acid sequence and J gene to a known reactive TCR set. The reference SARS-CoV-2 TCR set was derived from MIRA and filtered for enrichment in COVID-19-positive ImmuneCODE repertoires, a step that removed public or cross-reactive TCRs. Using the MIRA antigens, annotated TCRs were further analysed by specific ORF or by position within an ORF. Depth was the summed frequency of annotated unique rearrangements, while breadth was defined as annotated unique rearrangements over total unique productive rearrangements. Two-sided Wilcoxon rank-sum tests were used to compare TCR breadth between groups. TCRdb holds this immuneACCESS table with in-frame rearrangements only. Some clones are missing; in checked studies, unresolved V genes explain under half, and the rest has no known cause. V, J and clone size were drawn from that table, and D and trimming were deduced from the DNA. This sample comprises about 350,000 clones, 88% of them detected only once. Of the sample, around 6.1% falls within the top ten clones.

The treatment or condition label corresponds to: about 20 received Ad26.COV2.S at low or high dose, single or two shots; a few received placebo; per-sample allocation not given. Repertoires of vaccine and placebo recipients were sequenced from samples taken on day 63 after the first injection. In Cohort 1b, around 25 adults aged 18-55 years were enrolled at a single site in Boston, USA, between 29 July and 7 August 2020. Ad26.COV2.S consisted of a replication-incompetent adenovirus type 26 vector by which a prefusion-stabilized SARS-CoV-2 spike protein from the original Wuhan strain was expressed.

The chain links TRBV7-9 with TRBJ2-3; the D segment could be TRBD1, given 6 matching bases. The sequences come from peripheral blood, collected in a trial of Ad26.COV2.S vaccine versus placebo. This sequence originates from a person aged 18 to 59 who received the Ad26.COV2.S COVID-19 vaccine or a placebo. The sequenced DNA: TGTGCCAGCAGCTTCCTAACCCTAGGGGGTACGCAGTATTTT. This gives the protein CASSFLTLGGTQYF.